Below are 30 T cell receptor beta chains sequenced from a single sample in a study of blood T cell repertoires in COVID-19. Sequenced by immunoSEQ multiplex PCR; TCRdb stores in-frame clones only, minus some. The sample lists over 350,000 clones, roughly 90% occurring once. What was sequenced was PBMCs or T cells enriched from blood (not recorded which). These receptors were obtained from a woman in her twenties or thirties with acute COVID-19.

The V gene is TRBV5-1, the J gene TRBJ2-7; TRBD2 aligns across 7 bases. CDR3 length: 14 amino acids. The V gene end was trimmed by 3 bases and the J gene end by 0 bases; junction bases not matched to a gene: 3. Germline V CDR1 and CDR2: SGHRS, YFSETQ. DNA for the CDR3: TGCGCCAGCAGCTGGGAGGGCAGCTCCTACGAGCAGTACTTC. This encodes CASSWEGSSYEQYF.

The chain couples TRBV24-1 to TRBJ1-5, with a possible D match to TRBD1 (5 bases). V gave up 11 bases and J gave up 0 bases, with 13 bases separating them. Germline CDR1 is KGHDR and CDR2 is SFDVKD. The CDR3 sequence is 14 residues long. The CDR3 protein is CAIQDTNSNQPQHF. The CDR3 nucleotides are TGTGCCATTCAGGACACGAATAGCAATCAGCCCCAGCATTTT.

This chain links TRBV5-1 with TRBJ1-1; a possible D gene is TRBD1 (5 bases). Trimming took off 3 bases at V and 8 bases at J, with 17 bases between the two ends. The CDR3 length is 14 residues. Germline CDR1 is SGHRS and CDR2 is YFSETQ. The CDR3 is CASSSTVAGTEAFF. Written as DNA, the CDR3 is TGCGCCAGCAGCTCGACAGTGGCCGGTACCGAAGCTTTCTTT. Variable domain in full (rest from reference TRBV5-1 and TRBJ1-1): KAGVTQTPRYLIKTRGQQVTLSCSPISGHRSVSWYQQTPGQGLQFLFEYFSETQRNKGNFPGRFSGRQFSNSRSEMNVSTLELGDSALYLCASSSTVAGTEAFFGQGTRLTVV.

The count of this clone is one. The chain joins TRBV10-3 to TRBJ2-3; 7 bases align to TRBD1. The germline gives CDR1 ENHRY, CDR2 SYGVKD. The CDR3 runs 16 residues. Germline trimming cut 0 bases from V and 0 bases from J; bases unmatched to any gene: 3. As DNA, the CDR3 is TGTGCCATCAGTGAGTCGAACAGGGGTAGCACAGATACGCAGTATTTT. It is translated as CAISESNRGSTDTQYF.

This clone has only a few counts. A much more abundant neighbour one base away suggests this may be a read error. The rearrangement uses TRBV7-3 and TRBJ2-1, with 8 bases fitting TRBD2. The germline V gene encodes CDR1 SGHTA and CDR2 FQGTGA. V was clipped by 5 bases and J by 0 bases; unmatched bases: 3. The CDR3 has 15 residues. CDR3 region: CASSGGTSSYNEQFF. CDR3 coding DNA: TGTGCCAGCAGCGGCGGGACTAGCTCCTACAATGAGCAGTTCTTC. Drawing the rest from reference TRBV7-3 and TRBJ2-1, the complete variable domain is GAGVSQTPSNKVTEKGKYVELRCDPISGHTALYWYRQSLGQGPEFLIYFQGTGAADDSGLPNDRFFAVRPEGSVSTLKIQRTERGDSAVYLCASSGGTSSYNEQFFGPGTRLTVL.

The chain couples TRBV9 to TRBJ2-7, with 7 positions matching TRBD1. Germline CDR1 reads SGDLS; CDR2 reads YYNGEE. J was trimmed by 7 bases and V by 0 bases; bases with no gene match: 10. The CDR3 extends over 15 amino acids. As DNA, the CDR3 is TGTGCCAGCAGCGTAGAGGGGGCACGTCGAGGGGAGCAGTACTTC. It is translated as CASSVEGARRGEQYF.

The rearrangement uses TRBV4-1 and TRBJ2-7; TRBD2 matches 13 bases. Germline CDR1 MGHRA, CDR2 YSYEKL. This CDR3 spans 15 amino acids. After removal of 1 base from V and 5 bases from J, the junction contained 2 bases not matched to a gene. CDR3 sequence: CASSQVLAGGNEQYF. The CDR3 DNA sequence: TGCGCCAGCAGCCAAGTACTAGCGGGGGGGAACGAGCAGTACTTC.

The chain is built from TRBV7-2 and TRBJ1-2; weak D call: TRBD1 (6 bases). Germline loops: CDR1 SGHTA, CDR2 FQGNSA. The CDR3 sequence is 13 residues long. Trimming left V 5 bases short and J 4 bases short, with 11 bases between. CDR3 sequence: CASSPGQSYGYTF. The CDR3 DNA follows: TGTGCCAGCAGCCCCGGACAGTCCTATGGCTACACCTTC.

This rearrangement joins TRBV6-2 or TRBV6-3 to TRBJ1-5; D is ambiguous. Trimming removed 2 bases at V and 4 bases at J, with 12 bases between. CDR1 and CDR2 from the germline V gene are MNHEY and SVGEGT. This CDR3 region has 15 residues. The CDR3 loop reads CASSYPDYGNQPQHF. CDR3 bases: TGTGCCAGCAGTTACCCCGATTACGGGAATCAGCCCCAGCATTTT.

CDR3 in amino acids: CATSRDRVQETQYF. DNA of the CDR3: TGTGCCACCAGCAGGGACAGGGTCCAAGAGACCCAGTACTTC. The chain recombines TRBV15 with TRBJ2-5, with TRBD1 matching 8 bases. The CDR3 totals 14 residues. The junction had 1 base not matched to a gene; V was cut back by 3 bases and J by 1 base. Germline V gene lookup returns CDR1 LNHNV and CDR2 YYDKDF (reference sequence).

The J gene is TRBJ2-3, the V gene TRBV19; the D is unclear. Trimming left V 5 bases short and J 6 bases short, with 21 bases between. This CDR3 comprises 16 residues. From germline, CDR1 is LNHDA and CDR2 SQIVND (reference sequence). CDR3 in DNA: TGTGCCAGTAGTCTCCGGCCGGGTCCGAAAGAGGATACGCAGTATTTT. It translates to CASSLRPGPKEDTQYF.

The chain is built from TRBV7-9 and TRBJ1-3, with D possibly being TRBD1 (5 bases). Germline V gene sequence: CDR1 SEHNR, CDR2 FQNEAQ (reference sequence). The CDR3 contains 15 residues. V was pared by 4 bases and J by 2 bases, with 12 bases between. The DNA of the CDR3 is TGTGCCAGCAGCTCCGGGGGAGCCCCTGGAAACACCATATATTTT. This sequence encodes CASSSGGAPGNTIYF.

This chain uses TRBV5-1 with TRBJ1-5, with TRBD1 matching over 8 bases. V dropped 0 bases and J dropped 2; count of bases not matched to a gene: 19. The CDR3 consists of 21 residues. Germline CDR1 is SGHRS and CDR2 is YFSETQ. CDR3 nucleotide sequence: TGCGCCAGCAGCTTGGCCGAGGTACAGGGGGAATTTGCTGTAGGCAATCAGCCCCAGCATTTT. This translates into CASSLAEVQGEFAVGNQPQHF.

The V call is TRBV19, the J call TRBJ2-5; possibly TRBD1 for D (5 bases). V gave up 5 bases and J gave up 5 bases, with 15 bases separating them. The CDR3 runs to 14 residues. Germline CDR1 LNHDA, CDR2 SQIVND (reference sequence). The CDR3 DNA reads TGTGCCAGTAGTCTTGCTGACAGCCAGGAGACCCAGTACTTC. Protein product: CASSLADSQETQYF.

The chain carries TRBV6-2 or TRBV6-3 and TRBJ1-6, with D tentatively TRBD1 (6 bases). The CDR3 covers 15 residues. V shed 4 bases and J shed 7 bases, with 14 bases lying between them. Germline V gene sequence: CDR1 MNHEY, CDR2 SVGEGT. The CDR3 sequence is CASSFRPGENSPLHF. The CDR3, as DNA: TGTGCCAGCAGTTTTCGGCCAGGGGAAAATTCACCCCTCCACTTT.

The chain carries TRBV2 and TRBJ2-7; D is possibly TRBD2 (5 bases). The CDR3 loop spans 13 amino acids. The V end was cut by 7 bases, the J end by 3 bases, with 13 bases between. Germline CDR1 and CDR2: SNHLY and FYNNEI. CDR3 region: CASNSGVLYEQYF. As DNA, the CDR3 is TGTGCCAGCAACTCCGGGGTACTCTACGAGCAGTACTTC.

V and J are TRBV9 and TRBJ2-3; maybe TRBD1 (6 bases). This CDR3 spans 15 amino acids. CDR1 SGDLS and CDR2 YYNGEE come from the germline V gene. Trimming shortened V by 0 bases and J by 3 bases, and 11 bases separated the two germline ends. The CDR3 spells CASSVVDRLTDTQYF. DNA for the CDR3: TGTGCCAGCAGCGTAGTCGACAGGTTAACAGATACGCAGTATTTT.

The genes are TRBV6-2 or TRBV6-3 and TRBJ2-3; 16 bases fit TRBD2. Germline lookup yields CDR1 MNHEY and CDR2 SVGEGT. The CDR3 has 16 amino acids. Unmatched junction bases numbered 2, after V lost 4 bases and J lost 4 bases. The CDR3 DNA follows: TGTGCCAGCAGTTCGGGACTAGCGGGGGGGGCAGATACGCAGTATTTT. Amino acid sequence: CASSSGLAGGADTQYF.

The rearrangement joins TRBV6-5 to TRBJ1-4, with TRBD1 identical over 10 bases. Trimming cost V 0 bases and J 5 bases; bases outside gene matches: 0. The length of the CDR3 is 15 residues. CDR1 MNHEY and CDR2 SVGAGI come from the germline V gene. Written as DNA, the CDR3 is TGTGCCAGCAGTTACTCGGGACAGGGGAATGAAAAACTGTTTTTT. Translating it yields CASSYSGQGNEKLFF.

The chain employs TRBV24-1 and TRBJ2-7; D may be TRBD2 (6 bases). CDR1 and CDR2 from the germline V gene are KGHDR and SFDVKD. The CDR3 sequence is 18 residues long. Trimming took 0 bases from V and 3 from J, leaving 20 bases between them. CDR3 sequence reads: CATSDLTELSGLCYEQYF. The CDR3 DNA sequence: TGTGCCACCAGTGATTTGACGGAGCTTAGCGGACTGTGCTACGAGCAGTACTTC.

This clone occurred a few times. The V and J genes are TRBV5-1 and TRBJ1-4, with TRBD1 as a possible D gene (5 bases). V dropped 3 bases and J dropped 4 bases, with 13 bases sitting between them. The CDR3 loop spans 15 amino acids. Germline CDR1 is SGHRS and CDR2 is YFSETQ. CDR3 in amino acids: CASSSETELNEKLFF. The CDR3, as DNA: TGCGCCAGCAGCTCCGAGACAGAGCTTAATGAAAAACTGTTTTTT.

Written as DNA, the CDR3 is TGTGCCAGCTCACAGGGACAGCCGCCTGGAAACACCATATATTTT. Translated: CASSQGQPPGNTIYF. The J gene is TRBJ1-3, the V gene TRBV18, with 7 bases fitting TRBD1. The V segment lost 4 bases and the J segment 2 bases; nucleotides outside the gene matches: 5. Germline assignment: CDR1 KGHSH and CDR2 LQKENI. The CDR3 extends over 15 amino acids.

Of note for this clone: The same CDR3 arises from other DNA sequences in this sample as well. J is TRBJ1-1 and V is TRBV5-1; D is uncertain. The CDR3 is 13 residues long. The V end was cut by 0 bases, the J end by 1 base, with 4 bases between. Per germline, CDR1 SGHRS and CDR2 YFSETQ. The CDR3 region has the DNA TGCGCCAGCAGCTTGGGAGGGAACACTGAAGCTTTCTTT. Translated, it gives CASSLGGNTEAFF.

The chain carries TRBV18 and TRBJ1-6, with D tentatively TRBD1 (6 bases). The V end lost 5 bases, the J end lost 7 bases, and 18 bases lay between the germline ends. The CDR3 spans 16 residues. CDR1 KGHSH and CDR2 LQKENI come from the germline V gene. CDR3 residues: CASSLTYRVENSPLHF. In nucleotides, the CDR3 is TGTGCCAGCTCATTGACCTACAGGGTGGAGAATTCACCCCTCCACTTT. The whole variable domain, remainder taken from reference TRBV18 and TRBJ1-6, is NAGVMQNPRHLVRRRGQEARLRCSPMKGHSHVYWYRQLPEEGLKFMVYLQKENIIDESGMPKERFSAEFPKEGPSILRIQQVVRGDSAAYFCASSLTYRVENSPLHFGNGTRLTVT.

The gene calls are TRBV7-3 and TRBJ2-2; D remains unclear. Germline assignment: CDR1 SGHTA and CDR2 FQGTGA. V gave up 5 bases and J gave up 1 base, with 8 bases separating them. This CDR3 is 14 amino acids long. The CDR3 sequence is CASSPPGNTGELFF. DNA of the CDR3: TGTGCCAGCAGCCCTCCAGGGAACACCGGGGAGCTGTTTTTT.

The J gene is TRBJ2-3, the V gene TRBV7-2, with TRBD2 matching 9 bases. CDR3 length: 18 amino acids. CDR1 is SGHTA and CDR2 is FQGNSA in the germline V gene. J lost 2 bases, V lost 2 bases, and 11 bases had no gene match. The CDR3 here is CASSLRAGGATTTDTQYF. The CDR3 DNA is TGTGCCAGCAGCTTAAGAGCGGGGGGCGCGACCACCACAGATACGCAGTATTTT.

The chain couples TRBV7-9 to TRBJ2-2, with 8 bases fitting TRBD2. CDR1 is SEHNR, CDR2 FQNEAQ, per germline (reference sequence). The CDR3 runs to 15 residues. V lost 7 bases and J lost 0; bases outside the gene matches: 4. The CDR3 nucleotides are TGTGCCAGCATCCCGCGGGGGGCGAACACCGGGGAGCTGTTTTTT. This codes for CASIPRGANTGELFF.

The CDR3 sequence is CAWRGLATAYTEAFF. DNA for the CDR3: TGTGCCTGGAGAGGGCTAGCGACAGCTTACACTGAAGCTTTCTTT. The chain combines TRBV30 with TRBJ1-1; TRBD1 is a possible D gene (5 bases). Trimming stripped 3 bases from V and 3 bases from J, with 17 bases between. CDR3 length: 15 residues. CDR1 GTSNPN and CDR2 SVGIG come from the germline V gene (reference sequence).

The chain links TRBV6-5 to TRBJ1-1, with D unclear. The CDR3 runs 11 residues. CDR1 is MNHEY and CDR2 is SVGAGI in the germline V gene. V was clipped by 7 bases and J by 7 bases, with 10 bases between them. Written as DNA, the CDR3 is TGTGCCAGCACCCGAGCTCTTGAAGCTTTCTTT. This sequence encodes CASTRALEAFF.

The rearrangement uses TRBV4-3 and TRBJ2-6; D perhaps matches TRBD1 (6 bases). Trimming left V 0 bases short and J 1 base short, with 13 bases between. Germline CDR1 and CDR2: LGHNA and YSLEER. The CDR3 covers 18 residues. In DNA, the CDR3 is TGCGCCAGCAGCCAAGATACCCCGACAGGATCTGGGGCCAACGTCCTGACTTTC. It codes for CASSQDTPTGSGANVLTF.